This TCR beta chain is from a study of blood T cell repertoires in COVID-19. Study-level background: Sites in the United States, Italy and Spain provided acute and convalescent COVID-19 samples.

Adults between about 18 and 95 years of age took part from 24 US areas. Categorization into cohorts depended on clinical history that participants reported. TCRdb keeps only in-frame clones here, not all; method: immunoSEQ multiplex PCR. The sample contains roughly 200,000 clones, roughly four fifths of which appear only once. J was trimmed by 6 bases and V by 3 bases; bases with no gene match: 7. This CDR3 contains 15 residues. The germline CDR1 and CDR2 sequences are SNHLY and FYNNEI. Sample: PBMCs or T cells enriched from blood (not recorded which). This clonotype was obtained from a man between 40 and 49 years old who had recovered from COVID-19. This chain uses TRBV2 with TRBJ2-7; 11 bases fit TRBD2. The CDR3 nucleotides read TGTGCCAGCAGTGACTTGGGACTAGCGGTCGGCGAGCAGTACTTC. It translates to CASSDLGLAVGEQYF.